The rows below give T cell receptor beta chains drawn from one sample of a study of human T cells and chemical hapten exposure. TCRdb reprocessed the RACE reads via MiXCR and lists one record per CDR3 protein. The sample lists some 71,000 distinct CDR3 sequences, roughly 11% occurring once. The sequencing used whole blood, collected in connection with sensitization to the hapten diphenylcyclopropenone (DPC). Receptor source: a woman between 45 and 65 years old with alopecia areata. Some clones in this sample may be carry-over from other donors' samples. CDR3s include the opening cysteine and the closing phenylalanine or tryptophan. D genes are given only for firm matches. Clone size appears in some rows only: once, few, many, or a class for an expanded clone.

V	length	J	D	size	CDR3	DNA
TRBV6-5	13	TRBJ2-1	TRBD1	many	CASGQGRYNEQFF	TGTGCCAGCGGACAGGGAAGGTACAATGAGCAGTTCTTC
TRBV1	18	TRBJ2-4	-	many	CTSSQDGGPKGAKNIQYF	TGCACCAGCAGCCAAGATGGTGGGCCTAAAGGGGCCAAAAACATTCAGTACTTC
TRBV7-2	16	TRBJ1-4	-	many	CASSLSFTGANEKLFF	TGTGCCAGCAGCTTAAGCTTTACGGGTGCTAATGAAAAACTGTTTTTT
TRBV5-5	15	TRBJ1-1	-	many	CASSPEQGPGTEAFF	TGTGCCAGCAGCCCGGAACAGGGACCTGGAACTGAAGCTTTCTTT
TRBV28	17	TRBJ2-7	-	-	CASRPPRPGGAVHEQYF	TGTGCCAGCAGGCCCCCCCGACCTGGGGGAGCGGTCCACGAGCAGTACTTC
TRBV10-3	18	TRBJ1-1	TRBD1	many	CAISEWQGDGPMNTEAFF	TGTGCCATCAGTGAGTGGCAGGGGGACGGACCTATGAACACTGAAGCTTTCTTT
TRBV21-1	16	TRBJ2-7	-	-	CASSRYVRGSSYEQYF	TGTGCCAGCAGCAGATACGTCAGGGGAAGCTCCTACGAGCAGTACTTC
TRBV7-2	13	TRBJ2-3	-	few	CASSLLTGDTQYF	TGTGCCAGCAGCTTACTTACTGGGGATACGCAGTATTTT
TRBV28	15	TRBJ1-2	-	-	CASSSARFNTRGYTF	TGTGCCAGCAGCTCCGCCCGATTCAATACTCGTGGCTACACCTTC
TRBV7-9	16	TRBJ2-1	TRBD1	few	CASRSSDRVLYNEQFF	TGTGCCAGCAGGTCAAGCGACAGGGTCCTATACAATGAGCAGTTCTTC
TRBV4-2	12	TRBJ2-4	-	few	CASSQDSGFLYF	TGTGCCAGCAGCCAAGATTCCGGGTTTTTGTACTTC
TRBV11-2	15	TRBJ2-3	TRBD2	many	CASSFSGGSTDTQYF	TGTGCCAGCAGCTTTAGCGGGGGGAGCACAGATACGCAGTATTTT
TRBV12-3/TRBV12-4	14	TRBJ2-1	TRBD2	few	CASRKTAGDHEQFF	TGTGCCAGCAGAAAAACGGCGGGAGATCATGAGCAGTTCTTC
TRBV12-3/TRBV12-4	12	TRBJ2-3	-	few	CASSFLMNTQYF	TGTGCCAGCAGTTTTTTGATGAATACGCAGTATTTT
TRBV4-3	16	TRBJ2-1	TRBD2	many	CASSPTAGGPYNEQFF	TGCGCCAGCAGCCCCACGGCGGGGGGCCCCTACAATGAGCAGTTCTTC
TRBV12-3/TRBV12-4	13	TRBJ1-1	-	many	CASSLKVNTEAFF	TGTGCCAGCAGTTTAAAAGTGAACACTGAAGCTTTCTTT
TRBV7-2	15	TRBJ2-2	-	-	CASSPTFGGTGELFF	TGTGCCAGCAGCCCCACGTTTGGGGGTACTGGGGAGCTGTTTTTT
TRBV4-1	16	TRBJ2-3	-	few	CASSQDRTLGADTQYF	TGCGCCAGCAGCCAAGATCGCACCCTTGGGGCAGATACGCAGTATTTT
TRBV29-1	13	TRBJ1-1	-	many	CSVVGRGNTEAFF	TGCAGCGTTGTGGGCAGGGGGAACACTGAAGCTTTCTTT
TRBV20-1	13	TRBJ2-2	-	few	CSAQSGGTGELFF	TGCAGTGCTCAGTCAGGGGGGACCGGGGAGCTGTTTTTT